This TCR beta chain is from a study of shared clonotypes between healthy human individuals. Overall study: A couple of female and a few male donors aged 18 to 49 were enrolled. Findings and limits, study-wide: The expectation was that sequencing depth would affect clonotype sharing among donors.

The length of the CDR3 is 13 residues. Trimming took 4 bases from V and 8 from J, leaving 14 bases between them. Germline V gene lookup returns CDR1 KGHSH and CDR2 LQKENI. Only Caucasian adults living in Nashville, Tennessee made up the donor group. Tens of millions of PBMCs supplied genomic DNA for unsorted samples. Libraries were prepared by immunoSEQ multiplex PCR; TCRdb keeps only in-frame clonotypes and omits some of them. Here the sample spans fewer than 650,000 clones, around 80% being singletons. Of note for this clone: Antigen: not known.

Material: PBMCs. The genes are TRBV18 and TRBJ1-2, with unresolved D. The TCR originated in a woman between 40 and 50 years old in good health. Some clones in this sample may be carry-over from other donors' samples. CDR3 nucleotides: TGTGCCAGCTCACTCTCCGATCGGAAGGGCTACACCTTC. Translated: CASSLSDRKGYTF.